A selection of T cell receptor beta chains follows, all from one sample in a study of vaccination and CD4 T cells after COVID-19. One entry per CDR3 protein, called by TCRdb with MiXCR from the PCR reads. This repertoire shows just under 30,000 distinct CDR3 sequences, almost 50% found once; its top ten account for 5.5% to 7.5%. Specimen: CD4+ T cells from blood, collected about 7 months after SARS-CoV-2 vaccination. These receptors were obtained from a human donor who had recovered from COVID-19. Each CDR3 is given with its conserved first and last residue. Each record gives: D gene, clone size, J gene, V gene, CDR3 protein, CDR3 DNA. A D gene is named only where the DNA matches it firmly. For some rows the clone size is stated as once, few or many, or as a class when expanded; others skip it.

d_gene: TRBD1
abundance: few
j_gene: TRBJ1-5
v_gene: TRBV19
CDR3aa: CASSTVGQGVPQHF
CDR3nt: TGTGCCAGTAGTACAGTTGGGCAGGGGGTGCCCCAGCATTTT

d_gene: TRBD2
abundance: -
j_gene: TRBJ2-7
v_gene: TRBV6-1
CDR3aa: CASSPASGSYEQYF
CDR3nt: TGTGCCAGCAGCCCCGCTAGCGGGAGCTACGAGCAGTACTTC

d_gene: -
abundance: few
j_gene: TRBJ2-2
v_gene: TRBV19
CDR3aa: CASTRGGGTGELFF
CDR3nt: TGTGCCAGTACCAGGGGGGGTGGCACCGGGGAGCTGTTTTTT

d_gene: -
abundance: few
j_gene: TRBJ2-5
v_gene: TRBV24-1
CDR3aa: CATSEGPVETQYF
CDR3nt: TGTGCCACCAGTGAGGGACCGGTAGAGACCCAGTACTTC

d_gene: -
abundance: -
j_gene: TRBJ2-5
v_gene: TRBV27
CDR3aa: CASSSLQGQETQYF
CDR3nt: TGTGCCAGCAGTTCTTTACAGGGCCAAGAGACCCAGTACTTC

d_gene: TRBD2
abundance: -
j_gene: TRBJ2-1
v_gene: TRBV7-3
CDR3aa: CASRLAGGNEQFF
CDR3nt: TGTGCCAGCCGACTAGCGGGAGGCAATGAGCAGTTCTTC

d_gene: TRBD2
abundance: -
j_gene: TRBJ2-7
v_gene: TRBV7-9
CDR3aa: CASSLDLAGGAYEQYF
CDR3nt: TGTGCCAGCAGCTTAGATCTAGCGGGAGGGGCCTACGAGCAGTACTTC

d_gene: -
abundance: -
j_gene: TRBJ2-3
v_gene: TRBV7-2
CDR3aa: CASSYRDGAQYF
CDR3nt: TGTGCCAGCAGCTACCGGGACGGGGCGCAGTATTTT

d_gene: TRBD1
abundance: -
j_gene: TRBJ2-5
v_gene: TRBV19
CDR3aa: CASSSRRTGEDQETQYF
CDR3nt: TGTGCCAGTAGTAGTAGACGTACAGGGGAAGACCAAGAGACCCAGTACTTC

d_gene: -
abundance: -
j_gene: TRBJ1-5
v_gene: TRBV20-1
CDR3aa: CSARMGRPSNQPQHF
CDR3nt: TGCAGTGCTAGGATGGGACGGCCGAGCAATCAGCCCCAGCATTTT

d_gene: -
abundance: once
j_gene: TRBJ2-7
v_gene: TRBV28
CDR3aa: CASSPPPGRESSRTYEQYF
CDR3nt: TGTGCCAGCAGTCCACCCCCTGGTCGGGAGAGTTCAAGGACCTACGAGCAGTACTTC

d_gene: -
abundance: once
j_gene: TRBJ1-6
v_gene: TRBV2
CDR3aa: CASRVDWASYNSPLHF
CDR3nt: TGCGCCAGCAGGGTCGATTGGGCCTCCTATAATTCACCCCTCCACTTT

d_gene: TRBD2
abundance: -
j_gene: TRBJ2-1
v_gene: TRBV6-1
CDR3aa: CASRLAGGSSSYNEQFF
CDR3nt: TGTGCCAGCAGACTAGCGGGAGGCTCTAGCTCCTACAATGAGCAGTTCTTC

d_gene: -
abundance: few
j_gene: TRBJ1-1
v_gene: TRBV20-1
CDR3aa: CSARVGANTEAFF
CDR3nt: TGCAGTGCTAGAGTTGGGGCGAACACTGAAGCTTTCTTT

d_gene: -
abundance: -
j_gene: TRBJ2-5
v_gene: TRBV7-3
CDR3aa: CASSFSGGVQETQYF
CDR3nt: TGTGCCAGCAGCTTTAGCGGAGGGGTACAAGAGACCCAGTACTTC

d_gene: -
abundance: once
j_gene: TRBJ2-6
v_gene: TRBV6-4
CDR3aa: CASSEDGSLYSGANVLTF
CDR3nt: TGTGCCAGCAGTGAAGATGGCAGTCTGTACTCTGGGGCCAACGTCCTGACTTTC

d_gene: -
abundance: few
j_gene: TRBJ2-3
v_gene: TRBV6-1
CDR3aa: CASTPGIGRGTDTQYF
CDR3nt: TGTGCCAGCACCCCCGGAATAGGCCGAGGCACAGATACGCAGTATTTT

d_gene: -
abundance: -
j_gene: TRBJ2-1
v_gene: TRBV10-3
CDR3aa: CAIQRDNEQFF
CDR3nt: TGTGCCATCCAGAGGGACAATGAGCAGTTCTTC

d_gene: TRBD2
abundance: few
j_gene: TRBJ2-3
v_gene: TRBV20-1
CDR3aa: CSAPEREKVDTQYF
CDR3nt: TGCAGTGCCCCAGAGCGGGAGAAAGTAGATACGCAGTATTTT

d_gene: TRBD2
abundance: few
j_gene: TRBJ2-5
v_gene: TRBV20-1
CDR3aa: CSARDWTSGSDVETQYF
CDR3nt: TGCAGTGCTAGAGATTGGACTAGCGGGAGTGATGTGGAGACCCAGTACTTC

d_gene: -
abundance: few
j_gene: TRBJ1-1
v_gene: TRBV20-1
CDR3aa: CSARVSGERGAFF
CDR3nt: TGCAGTGCTAGAGTTTCTGGCGAAAGGGGAGCTTTCTTT

d_gene: TRBD2
abundance: few
j_gene: TRBJ2-5
v_gene: TRBV20-1
CDR3aa: CSARDLSGAVETQYF
CDR3nt: TGCAGTGCTAGAGATCTGAGCGGGGCGGTGGAGACCCAGTACTTC

d_gene: TRBD2
abundance: medium-sized
j_gene: TRBJ2-3
v_gene: TRBV6-4
CDR3aa: CASSDSGTSGTDTQYF
CDR3nt: TGTGCCAGCAGTGACTCCGGGACTAGCGGGACAGATACGCAGTATTTT

d_gene: -
abundance: -
j_gene: TRBJ2-2
v_gene: TRBV2
CDR3aa: CASISGAGELFF
CDR3nt: TGTGCCAGCATAAGTGGGGCCGGGGAGCTGTTTTTT

d_gene: TRBD2
abundance: -
j_gene: TRBJ2-1
v_gene: TRBV20-1
CDR3aa: CSARDTREGKGNEQFF
CDR3nt: TGCAGTGCTAGAGATACGCGGGAGGGCAAGGGGAATGAGCAGTTCTTC

d_gene: -
abundance: -
j_gene: TRBJ2-7
v_gene: TRBV20-1
CDR3aa: CSARGTVDSYEQYF
CDR3nt: TGCAGTGCTAGAGGGACGGTGGATTCCTACGAGCAGTACTTC

d_gene: -
abundance: -
j_gene: TRBJ2-7
v_gene: TRBV12-3/TRBV12-4
CDR3aa: CASSRSRVGYEQYF
CDR3nt: TGTGCCAGCAGCCGGTCTAGAGTTGGGTACGAGCAGTACTTC

d_gene: TRBD1
abundance: -
j_gene: TRBJ1-3
v_gene: TRBV6-5
CDR3aa: CASSYRDSGDTIYF
CDR3nt: TGTGCCAGCAGCTACCGGGACAGTGGAGACACCATATATTTT

d_gene: -
abundance: few
j_gene: TRBJ2-5
v_gene: TRBV20-1
CDR3aa: CSAGRGRRETQYF
CDR3nt: TGCAGTGCCGGAAGGGGGAGGAGAGAGACCCAGTACTTC

d_gene: -
abundance: few
j_gene: TRBJ2-7
v_gene: TRBV10-1
CDR3aa: CASSVTRGNEQYF
CDR3nt: TGCGCCAGCAGTGTCACGAGAGGGAACGAGCAGTACTTC

d_gene: TRBD2
abundance: -
j_gene: TRBJ2-7
v_gene: TRBV7-9
CDR3aa: CASSLAGVSYEQYF
CDR3nt: TGTGCCAGCAGCCTAGCGGGAGTGTCCTACGAGCAGTACTTC

d_gene: -
abundance: -
j_gene: TRBJ2-3
v_gene: TRBV2
CDR3aa: CASNPPFTDTQYF
CDR3nt: TGTGCCAGCAACCCTCCCTTCACAGATACGCAGTATTTT

d_gene: -
abundance: few
j_gene: TRBJ2-6
v_gene: TRBV10-3
CDR3aa: CAISESIGSRPGANVLTF
CDR3nt: TGTGCCATCAGTGAGTCGATAGGGTCCCGTCCTGGGGCCAACGTCCTGACTTTC

d_gene: -
abundance: -
j_gene: TRBJ2-7
v_gene: TRBV6-1
CDR3aa: CASKMGPVSSYEQYF
CDR3nt: TGTGCCAGCAAGATGGGCCCCGTGAGCTCCTACGAGCAGTACTTC

d_gene: -
abundance: -
j_gene: TRBJ2-7
v_gene: TRBV5-1
CDR3aa: CASSFERGREQYF
CDR3nt: TGCGCCAGCAGCTTCGAGAGAGGGAGGGAGCAGTACTTC

d_gene: -
abundance: once
j_gene: TRBJ1-1
v_gene: TRBV28
CDR3aa: CASIQGGILKNTEAFF
CDR3nt: TGTGCCAGCATCCAAGGGGGGATTCTAAAAAACACTGAAGCTTTCTTT

d_gene: TRBD1
abundance: few
j_gene: TRBJ1-2
v_gene: TRBV20-1
CDR3aa: CSAGGQGKNYGYTF
CDR3nt: TGCAGTGCCGGTGGACAGGGTAAAAACTATGGCTACACCTTC

d_gene: TRBD1
abundance: -
j_gene: TRBJ1-1
v_gene: TRBV20-1
CDR3aa: CSAALGQMNTEAFF
CDR3nt: TGCAGTGCTGCCCTGGGACAGATGAACACTGAAGCTTTCTTT

d_gene: TRBD2
abundance: -
j_gene: TRBJ2-1
v_gene: TRBV7-3
CDR3aa: CASSLTAGRDYREGGYNEQFF
CDR3nt: TGTGCCAGCAGCTTAACTGCGGGCCGGGACTACCGGGAGGGGGGGTACAATGAGCAGTTCTTC

d_gene: -
abundance: -
j_gene: TRBJ1-6
v_gene: TRBV7-3
CDR3aa: CASSLTQNSPLHF
CDR3nt: TGTGCCAGCAGCTTAACGCAGAATTCACCCCTCCACTTT

d_gene: -
abundance: few
j_gene: TRBJ1-2
v_gene: TRBV6-1
CDR3aa: CASTDRSWYGYTF
CDR3nt: TGTGCCAGCACCGACAGGTCGTGGTATGGCTACACCTTC

d_gene: -
abundance: -
j_gene: TRBJ2-7
v_gene: TRBV15
CDR3aa: CATSAPGFGGKSSYEQYF
CDR3nt: TGTGCCACCAGCGCCCCGGGGTTTGGCGGGAAAAGCTCCTACGAGCAGTACTTC

d_gene: -
abundance: -
j_gene: TRBJ1-4
v_gene: TRBV6-5
CDR3aa: CASSYSQGLHEKLFF
CDR3nt: TGTGCCAGCAGTTACTCGCAGGGGTTACATGAAAAACTGTTTTTT

d_gene: -
abundance: -
j_gene: TRBJ2-7
v_gene: TRBV7-9
CDR3aa: CASSSSGGLDEQYF
CDR3nt: TGTGCCAGCAGCTCGTCCGGGGGACTCGACGAGCAGTACTTC

d_gene: TRBD2
abundance: few
j_gene: TRBJ2-5
v_gene: TRBV27
CDR3aa: CASSLYGGMGETQYF
CDR3nt: TGTGCCAGCAGTCTTTACGGGGGGATGGGGGAGACCCAGTACTTC